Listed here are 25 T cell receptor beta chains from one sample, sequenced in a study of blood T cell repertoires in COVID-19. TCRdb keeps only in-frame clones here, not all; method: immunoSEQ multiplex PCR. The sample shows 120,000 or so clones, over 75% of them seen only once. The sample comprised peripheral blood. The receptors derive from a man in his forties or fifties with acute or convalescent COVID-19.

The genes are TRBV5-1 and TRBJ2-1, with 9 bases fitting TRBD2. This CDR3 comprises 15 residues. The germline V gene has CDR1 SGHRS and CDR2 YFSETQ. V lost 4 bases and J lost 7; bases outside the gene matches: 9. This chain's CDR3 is CASSVREGRGNEQFF. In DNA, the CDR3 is TGCGCCAGCAGCGTGCGGGAGGGCCGTGGGAATGAGCAGTTCTTC.

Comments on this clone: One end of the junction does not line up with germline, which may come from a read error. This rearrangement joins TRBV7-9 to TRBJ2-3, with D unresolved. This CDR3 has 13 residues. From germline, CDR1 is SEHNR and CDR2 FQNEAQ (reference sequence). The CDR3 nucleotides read TGTGCCAACAGCTTACGTGGCACAGATACGCAGTATTTT. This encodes CANSLRGTDTQYF.

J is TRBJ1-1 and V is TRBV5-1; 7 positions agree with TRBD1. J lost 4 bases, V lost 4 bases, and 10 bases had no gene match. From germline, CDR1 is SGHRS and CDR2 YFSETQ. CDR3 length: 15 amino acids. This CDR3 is CASSPGTGAGTEAFF. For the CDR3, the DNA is TGCGCCAGCAGCCCCGGAACAGGGGCGGGCACTGAAGCTTTCTTT. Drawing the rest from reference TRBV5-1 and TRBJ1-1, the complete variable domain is KAGVTQTPRYLIKTRGQQVTLSCSPISGHRSVSWYQQTPGQGLQFLFEYFSETQRNKGNFPGRFSGRQFSNSRSEMNVSTLELGDSALYLCASSPGTGAGTEAFFGQGTRLTVV.

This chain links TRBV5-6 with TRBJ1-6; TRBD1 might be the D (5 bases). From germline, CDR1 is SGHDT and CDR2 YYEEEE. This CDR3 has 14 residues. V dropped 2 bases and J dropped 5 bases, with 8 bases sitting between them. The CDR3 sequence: CASSLVRDNSPLHF. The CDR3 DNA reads TGTGCCAGCAGCTTAGTCAGGGATAATTCACCCCTCCACTTT.

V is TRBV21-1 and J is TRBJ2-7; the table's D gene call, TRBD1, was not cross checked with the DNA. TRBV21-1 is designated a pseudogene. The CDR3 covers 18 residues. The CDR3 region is CASGVHLNGDRGMYEQYF. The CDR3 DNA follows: TGTGCCAGCGGCGTCCACCTAAACGGGGACAGGGGGATGTACGAGCAGTACTTC.

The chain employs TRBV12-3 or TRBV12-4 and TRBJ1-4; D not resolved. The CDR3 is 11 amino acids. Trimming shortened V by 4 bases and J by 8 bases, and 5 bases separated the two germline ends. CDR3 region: CASSSGEKLFF. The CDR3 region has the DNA TGTGCCAGCAGTTCAGGAGAAAAACTGTTTTTT.

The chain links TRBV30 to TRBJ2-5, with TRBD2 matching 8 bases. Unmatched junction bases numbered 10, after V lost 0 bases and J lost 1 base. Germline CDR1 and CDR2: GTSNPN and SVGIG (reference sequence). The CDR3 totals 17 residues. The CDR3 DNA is TGTGCCTGGAGTGTAGGTGTTTGGCGGGGGGCCCAAGAGACCCAGTACTTC. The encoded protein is CAWSVGVWRGAQETQYF.

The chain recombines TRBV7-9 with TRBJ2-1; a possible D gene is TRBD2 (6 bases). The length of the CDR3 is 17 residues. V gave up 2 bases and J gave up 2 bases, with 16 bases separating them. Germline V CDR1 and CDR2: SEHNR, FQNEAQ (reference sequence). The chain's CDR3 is CASSLRSIGSPYNEQFF. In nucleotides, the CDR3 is TGTGCCAGCAGCTTACGTTCTATCGGGAGTCCCTACAATGAGCAGTTCTTC.

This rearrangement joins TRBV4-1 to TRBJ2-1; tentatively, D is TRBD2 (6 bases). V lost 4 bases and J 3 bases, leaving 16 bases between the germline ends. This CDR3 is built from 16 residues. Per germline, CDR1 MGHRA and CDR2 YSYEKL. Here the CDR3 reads CASSPLGSGIYNEQFF. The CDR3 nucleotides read TGCGCCAGCAGCCCCCTGGGTAGCGGTATCTACAATGAGCAGTTCTTC.

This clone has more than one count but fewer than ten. The CDR3 region has the DNA TGTGCCTGGAGTCCCGGACAGGGGGAAACAGATACGCAGTATTTT. Protein product: CAWSPGQGETDTQYF. The chain links TRBV30 to TRBJ2-3, with TRBD1 matching over 10 bases. CDR3 length equals 15 residues. Germline V CDR1 and CDR2: GTSNPN, SVGIG (reference sequence). The junction had 5 bases not matched to a gene; V was cut back by 2 bases and J by 3 bases.

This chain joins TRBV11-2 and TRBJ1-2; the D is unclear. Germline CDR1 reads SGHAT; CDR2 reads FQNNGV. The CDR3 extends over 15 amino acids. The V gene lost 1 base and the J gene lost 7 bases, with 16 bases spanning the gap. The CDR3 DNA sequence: TGTGCCAGCAGCTTAGGGGCACAACAATTAGGTGGCTACACCTTC. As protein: CASSLGAQQLGGYTF.

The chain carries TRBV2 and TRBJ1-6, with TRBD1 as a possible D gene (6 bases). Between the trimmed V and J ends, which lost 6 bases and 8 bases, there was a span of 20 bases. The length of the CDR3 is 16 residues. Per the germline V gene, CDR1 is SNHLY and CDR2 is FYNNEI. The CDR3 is CASSDAVKGGDSPLHF. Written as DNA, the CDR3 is TGTGCCAGCAGCGACGCCGTTAAAGGGGGGGATTCACCCCTCCACTTT.

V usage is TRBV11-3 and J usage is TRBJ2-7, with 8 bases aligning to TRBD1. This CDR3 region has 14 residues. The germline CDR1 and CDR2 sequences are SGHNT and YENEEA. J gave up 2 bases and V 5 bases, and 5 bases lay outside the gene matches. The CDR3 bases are TGTGCCAGCAGCCTTGGACAGGGTACCTACGAGCAGTACTTC. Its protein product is CASSLGQGTYEQYF.

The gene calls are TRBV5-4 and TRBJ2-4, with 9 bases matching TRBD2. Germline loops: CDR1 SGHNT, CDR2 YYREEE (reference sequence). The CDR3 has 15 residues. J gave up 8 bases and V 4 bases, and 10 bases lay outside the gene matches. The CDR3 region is CASSAGGAGGYIQYF. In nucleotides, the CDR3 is TGTGCCAGCAGCGCGGGGGGGGCTGGTGGTTACATTCAGTACTTC. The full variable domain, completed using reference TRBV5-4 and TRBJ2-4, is ETGVTQSPTHLIKTRGQQVTLRCSSQSGHNTVSWYQQALGQGPQFIFQYYREEENGRGNFPPRFSGLQFPNYSSELNVNALELDDSALYLCASSAGGAGGYIQYFGAGTRLSVL.

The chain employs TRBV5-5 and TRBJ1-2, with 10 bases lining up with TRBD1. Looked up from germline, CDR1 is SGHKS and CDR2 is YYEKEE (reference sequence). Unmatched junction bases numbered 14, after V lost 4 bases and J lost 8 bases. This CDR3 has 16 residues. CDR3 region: CASSPTGTGVGQGYTF. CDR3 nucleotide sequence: TGTGCCAGCAGCCCAACCGGGACAGGGGTAGGTCAGGGCTACACCTTC.

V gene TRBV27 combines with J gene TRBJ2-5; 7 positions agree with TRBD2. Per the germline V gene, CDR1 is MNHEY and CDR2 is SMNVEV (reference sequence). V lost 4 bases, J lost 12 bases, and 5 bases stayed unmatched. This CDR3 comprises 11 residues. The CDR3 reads CASSSGLAEYF. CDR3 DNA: TGTGCCAGCAGTTCGGGCCTAGCGGAGTACTTC.

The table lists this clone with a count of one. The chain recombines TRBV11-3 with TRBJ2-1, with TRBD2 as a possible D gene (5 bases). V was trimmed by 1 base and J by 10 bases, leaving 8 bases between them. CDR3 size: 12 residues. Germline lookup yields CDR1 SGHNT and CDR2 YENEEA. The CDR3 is CASSLAGYEQFF. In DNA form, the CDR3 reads TGTGCCAGCAGCTTAGCGGGGTACGAGCAGTTCTTC.

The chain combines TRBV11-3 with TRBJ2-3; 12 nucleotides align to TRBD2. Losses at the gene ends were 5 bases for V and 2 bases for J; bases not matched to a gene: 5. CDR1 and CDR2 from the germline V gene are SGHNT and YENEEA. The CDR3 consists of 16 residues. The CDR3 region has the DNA TGTGCCAGCAGCCACGGACTAGCGGGGCCCACAGATACGCAGTATTTT. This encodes CASSHGLAGPTDTQYF.

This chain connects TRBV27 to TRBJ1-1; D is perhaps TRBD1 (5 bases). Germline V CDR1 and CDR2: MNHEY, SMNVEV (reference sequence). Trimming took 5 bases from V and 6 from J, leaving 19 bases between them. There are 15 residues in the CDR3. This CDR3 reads CASSASPGGRSEAFF. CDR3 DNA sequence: TGTGCCAGCAGTGCTAGCCCGGGGGGACGTTCTGAAGCTTTCTTT.

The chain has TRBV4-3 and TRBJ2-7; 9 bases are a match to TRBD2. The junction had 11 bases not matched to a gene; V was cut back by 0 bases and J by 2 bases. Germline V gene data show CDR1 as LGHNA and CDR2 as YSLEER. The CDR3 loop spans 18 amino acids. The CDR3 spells CASSQDLNRREGAYEQYF. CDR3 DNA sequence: TGCGCCAGCAGCCAAGATCTTAATCGGCGGGAGGGGGCCTACGAGCAGTACTTC.

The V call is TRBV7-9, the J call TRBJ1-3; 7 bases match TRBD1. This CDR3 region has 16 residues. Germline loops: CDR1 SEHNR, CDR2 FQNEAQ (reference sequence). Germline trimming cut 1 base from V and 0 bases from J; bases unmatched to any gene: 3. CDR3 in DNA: TGTGCCAGCAGCTTAGGCCGACAGGGCTCTGGAAACACCATATATTTT. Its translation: CASSLGRQGSGNTIYF. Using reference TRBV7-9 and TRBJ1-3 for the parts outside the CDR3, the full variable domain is DTGVSQNPRHKITKRGQNVTFRCDPISEHNRLYWYRQTLGQGPEFLTYFQNEAQLEKSRLLSDRFSAERPKGSFSTLEIQRTEQGDSAMYLCASSLGRQGSGNTIYFGEGSWLTVV.

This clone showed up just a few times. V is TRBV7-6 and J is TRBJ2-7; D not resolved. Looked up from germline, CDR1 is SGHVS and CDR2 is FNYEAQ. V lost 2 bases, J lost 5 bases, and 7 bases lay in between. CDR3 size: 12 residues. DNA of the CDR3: TGTGCCAGCAGCTTAAGTACTGACGAGCAGTACTTC. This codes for CASSLSTDEQYF.

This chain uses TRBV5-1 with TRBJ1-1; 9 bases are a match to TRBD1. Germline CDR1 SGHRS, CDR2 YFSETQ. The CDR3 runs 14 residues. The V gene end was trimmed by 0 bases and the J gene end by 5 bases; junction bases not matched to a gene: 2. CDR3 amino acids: CASSLDGQGTEAFF. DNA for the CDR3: TGCGCCAGCAGCTTGGACGGACAGGGGACTGAAGCTTTCTTT.

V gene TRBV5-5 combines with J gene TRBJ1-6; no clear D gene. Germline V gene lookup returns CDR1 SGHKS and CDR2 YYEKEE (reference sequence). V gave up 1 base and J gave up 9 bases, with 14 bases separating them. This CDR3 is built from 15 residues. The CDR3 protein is CASSLRRESGSPLHF. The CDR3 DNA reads TGTGCCAGCAGCTTGAGGCGGGAGTCGGGTTCACCCCTCCACTTT. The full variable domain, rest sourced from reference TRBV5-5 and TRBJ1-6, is DAGVTQSPTHLIKTRGQQVTLRCSPISGHKSVSWYQQVLGQGPQFIFQYYEKEERGRGNFPDRFSARQFPNYSSELNVNALLLGDSALYLCASSLRRESGSPLHFGNGTRLTVT.

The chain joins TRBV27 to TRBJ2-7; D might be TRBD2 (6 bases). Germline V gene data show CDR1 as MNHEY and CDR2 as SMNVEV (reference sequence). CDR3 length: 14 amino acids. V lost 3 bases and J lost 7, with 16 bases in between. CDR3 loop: CASSLYSAGREQYF. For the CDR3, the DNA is TGTGCCAGCAGTTTGTACTCCGCGGGGCGAGAGCAGTACTTC.